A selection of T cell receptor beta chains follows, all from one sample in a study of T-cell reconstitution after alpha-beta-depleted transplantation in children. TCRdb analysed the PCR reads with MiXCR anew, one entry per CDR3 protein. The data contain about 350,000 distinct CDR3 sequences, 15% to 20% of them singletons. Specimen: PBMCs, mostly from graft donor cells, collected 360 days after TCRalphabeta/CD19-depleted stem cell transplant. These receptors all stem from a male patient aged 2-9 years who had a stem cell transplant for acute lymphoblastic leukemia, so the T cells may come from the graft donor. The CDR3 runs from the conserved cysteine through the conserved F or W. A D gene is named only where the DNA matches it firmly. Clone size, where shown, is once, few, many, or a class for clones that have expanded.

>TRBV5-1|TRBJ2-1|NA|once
CASSSQTGGPNNEQFF
TGCGCCAGCAGCTCCCAAACGGGCGGGCCTAACAATGAGCAGTTCTTC
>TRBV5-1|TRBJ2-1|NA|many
CASSLEVRRNEQFF
TGCGCCAGCAGCTTGGAAGTAAGAAGGAATGAGCAGTTCTTC
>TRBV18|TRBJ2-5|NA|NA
CASSPYGETQYF
TGTGCCAGCTCACCATACGGAGAGACCCAGTACTTC
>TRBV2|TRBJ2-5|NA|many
CASGRVREETQYF
TGTGCCAGCGGTAGGGTGAGGGAGGAGACCCAGTACTTC
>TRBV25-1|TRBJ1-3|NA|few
CASSTVDSFSGNTIYF
TGTGCCAGCAGCACTGTGGACAGTTTCTCTGGAAACACCATATATTTT
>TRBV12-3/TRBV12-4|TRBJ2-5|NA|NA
CASSLKGIETQYF
TGTGCCAGCAGTTTGAAGGGAATCGAGACCCAGTACTTC
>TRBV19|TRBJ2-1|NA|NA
CASSSPSGMSYNEQFF
TGTGCCAGTTCCTCCCCCTCAGGGATGTCTTACAATGAGCAGTTCTTC
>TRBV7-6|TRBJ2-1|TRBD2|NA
CASSLLAGDFDNEQFF
TGTGCCAGCAGCTTACTAGCGGGAGATTTCGACAATGAGCAGTTCTTC
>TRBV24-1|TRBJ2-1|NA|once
CATSDLGTNEQFF
TGTGCCACCAGTGATTTGGGAACCAATGAGCAGTTCTTC
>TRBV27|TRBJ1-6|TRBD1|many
CASSLVGTGGRTPLHF
TGTGCCAGCAGTTTAGTCGGGACAGGGGGGCGCACACCCCTCCACTTT
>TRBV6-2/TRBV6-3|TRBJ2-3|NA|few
CASSPTRSDTQYF
TGTGCCAGCAGCCCGACTAGATCAGATACGCAGTATTTT
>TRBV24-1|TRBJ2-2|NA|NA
CATSVQGPGELFF
TGTGCCACCAGCGTACAGGGACCCGGGGAGCTGTTTTTT
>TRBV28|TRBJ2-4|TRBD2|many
CASSFRPPRTSGKRNIQYF
TGTGCCAGCAGTTTTCGCCCCCCCAGGACTAGCGGGAAGAGAAACATTCAGTACTTC
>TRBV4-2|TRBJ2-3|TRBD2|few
CASSLHRTSGTDTQYF
TGTGCCAGCAGCCTGCACCGGACTAGCGGGACAGATACGCAGTATTTT
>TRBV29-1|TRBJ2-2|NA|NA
CSVRLMWEATNTGELFF
TGCAGCGTTCGCCTAATGTGGGAGGCCACGAACACCGGGGAGCTGTTTTTT
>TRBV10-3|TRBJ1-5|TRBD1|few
CAISESNRGGQPQHF
TGTGCCATCAGTGAGTCGAACAGGGGAGGCCAGCCCCAGCATTTT
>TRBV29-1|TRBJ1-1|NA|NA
CSVEQGLNTEAFF
TGCAGCGTTGAGCAGGGCCTGAACACTGAAGCTTTCTTT
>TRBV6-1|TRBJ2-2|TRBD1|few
CASKTGGSNTGELFF
TGTGCCAGCAAAACAGGGGGATCGAACACCGGGGAGCTGTTTTTT
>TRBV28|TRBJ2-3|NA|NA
CASSLGTGGGGTDTQYF
TGTGCCAGCAGTTTAGGGACTGGAGGGGGAGGAACAGATACGCAGTATTTT
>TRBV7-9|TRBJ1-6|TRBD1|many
CASSSPRQGPSYNSPLHF
TGTGCCAGCAGCTCGCCCCGACAGGGCCCCTCCTATAATTCACCCCTCCACTTT
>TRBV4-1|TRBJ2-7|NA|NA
CASSQELLGLDAPSKPYEQYF
TGCGCCAGCAGCCAAGAGCTCCTGGGATTGGACGCACCATCGAAACCCTACGAGCAGTACTTC
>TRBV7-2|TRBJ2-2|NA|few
CASSPSGLRTGELFF
TGTGCCAGCAGCCCCTCGGGACTCCGCACCGGGGAGCTGTTTTTT
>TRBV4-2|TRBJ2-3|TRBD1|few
CASSQEVPQGAQTDTQYF
TGTGCCAGCAGCCAAGAGGTACCCCAGGGGGCGCAGACAGATACGCAGTATTTT
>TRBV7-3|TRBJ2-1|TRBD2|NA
CASSLIAGGWNEQFF
TGTGCCAGCAGCTTAATAGCGGGAGGGTGGAATGAGCAGTTCTTC
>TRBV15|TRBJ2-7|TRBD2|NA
CATSNLGGGRAYEQYF
TGTGCCACCAGCAACCTGGGGGGAGGGAGGGCCTACGAGCAGTACTTC
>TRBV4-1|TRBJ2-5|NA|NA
CASSPQSGEETQYF
TGCGCCAGCAGCCCCCAGAGCGGTGAAGAGACCCAGTACTTC
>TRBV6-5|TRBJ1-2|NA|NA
CASSYSWYLADYGYTF
TGTGCCAGCAGTTACTCCTGGTACCTAGCGGACTATGGCTACACCTTC
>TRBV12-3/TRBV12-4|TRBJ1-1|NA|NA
CASRASFHRVLEGAFF
TGTGCCAGCAGGGCGAGCTTTCACCGGGTTTTAGAAGGAGCTTTCTTT